A single T cell receptor beta chain is shown here with its context. As a fraction of the sample, this clonotype is medium-sized (0.01 to 0.1%). Its antigen remains unidentified. Base qualities are not recorded, but no much larger clone differs from it by a single base. The instrument given in TCRdb is NextSeq 500. Starting from roughly 15 ng of total RNA, TCR libraries were made with the QIAseq Immune Repertoire RNA Library Kit, Human TCR Panel. Sequencing of the TCR libraries was done on an Illumina NextSeq with a Mid Output V2 kit and asymmetric 261x41 paired-end reads. Every TCR library was diluted down to roughly 4 nM, then pooled, denatured and loaded at about 0.92 pM. As for the original processing: TCR FASTQ files were processed in the QIAGEN GeneGlobe Data Analysis Center, with downstream analysis in R 3.5.2. Clonality was computed as one minus Shannon entropy normalized by the log of the number of unique productive sequences. Fisher exact tests at 5% FDR, run separately within each subset, picked out TRA or TRB clonotypes whose abundance differed between baseline and M1. Differentially abundant clonotypes were grouped as emerging, expanding, contracting or non-expanding/contracting. Repertoire overlap between patients was measured with Morisita's overlap index. Clones were called with MiXCR by TCRdb after fastp trimmed the public reads at Q25, and only in-frame beta chains were retained. Records with the same CDR3 protein are collapsed into one entry carrying the most frequent genes and DNA. The V and J calls follow TCRdb's processing rather than the paper's. Counted in this sample were about 1,000 distinct CDR3 sequences; roughly 7.6% of them appeared once. The ten largest clonotypes hold around a sixth of the sample.

This entry comes from a study of circulating CD8 cells and anti-PD-1 response in melanoma (dated by TCRdb to the early 2020s). Notes on the research overall: Patients received nivolumab intravenously at 3 mg/kg every 2 weeks. Of the roughly 13 patients in the melanoma cohort, seven received anti-PD-1 as first-line therapy and six had prior targeted therapy or immunotherapy. Responders were defined as patients showing complete or partial responses, and non-responders as patients showing stable or progressive disease (RECIST v1.1). A total of 11 melanoma patients were included in the TCR repertoire analysis, 4 of them responders and 7 non-responders. PD-1 on on-treatment samples was detected using a biotinylated anti-human IgG4 antibody. The paper's findings and limits, for the study overall: Because of limited material, replicates were generally not included when the experiments were performed. The DNEG repertoire was the most diverse; PD-1 and DPOS showed similar, higher clonality, and TIGIT repertoires were the least diverse. Between subsets, repertoires were largely private, with fewer than 7% of TRB clonotypes shared at M1, and the highest sharing was seen between DPOS and TIGIT. Because tumor material could not be accessed, tumor reactivity was instead assessed with peptide assays on expanded sorted subsets. Only baseline and M1 samples from a small cohort with few responders were used in the published TCR repertoire comparisons. The cohort mixed treatment-naive and previously treated patients, which the authors noted could influence results.

Using a BD FACSAria II cell sorter, four subsets defined by PD-1 and/or TIGIT were sorted from live CD3+CD8+TCRalphabeta+ cells. To characterize how relevant each subset is to anti-PD-1 therapy response, circulating CD8 T cells were sorted into four subsets based on PD-1 and TIGIT expression. From each sorted CD8 T-cell subset, both TCR alpha and TCR beta chains were sequenced. Peripheral blood was collected at three points: before the first anti-PD-1 injection, after two injections and after four injections. Ficoll gradient centrifugation was used to isolate PBMCs right away. Until use, PBMCs were stored frozen in liquid nitrogen in RPMI containing about 18% FCS and 10% DMSO. After thawing, PBMCs were stained with a viability dye and with antibodies against CD3, CD8alpha, TCRalphabeta, PD-1 and TIGIT. Total RNA was extracted with the RNeasy Kit, and a RIN above 7 was reached by every sample. From its cysteine to its phenylalanine, the CDR3 spans 17 amino acids. Just CDR3 DNA is preserved here, 51 bases in frame from base 1. The germline V gene (reference sequence) supplies CDR1 DFQATT and CDR2 SNEGSKA. Trimming takes 0 bases off V and 5 bases off J; junction bases not matched to a gene: 15.

This receptor was taken from a human donor with melanoma. Specimen: CD8+ T cells from PBMCs, collected at baseline or after one month of anti-PD-1 therapy (not recorded which). This receptor chain uses TRBV20-1 and TRBJ2-7; 8 junctional bases match TRBD2. DNA sequence: TGCAGTGCTAGAGATTGGCAGTTTTCCGGGAGGGCCAACGAGCAGTACTTC. It codes for CSARDWQFSGRANEQYF.